The 27 T cell receptor beta chains listed next were all sequenced from one sample in a study of Ad26.COV2.S vaccination and SARS-CoV-2 variants. Clones were read by immunoSEQ multiplex PCR, and TCRdb kept only the in-frame ones, dropping some. The sample has about 350,000 clones; 86% are singletons. Treatment meaning: roughly 20 received Ad26.COV2.S at low or high dose, single or two shots; about 5 received placebo; per-sample allocation not given. Collection of the samples took place on day 63 after the first injection of vaccine or placebo. The starting material was peripheral blood, obtained in a trial of Ad26.COV2.S vaccine versus placebo. All receptors come from a person aged 18-65 years who received the Ad26.COV2.S COVID-19 vaccine or a placebo.

CDR3: CASSLGATGATEAFF. The CDR3 DNA reads as TGTGCCAGCAGCCTTGGGGCGACAGGGGCCACTGAAGCTTTCTTT. The rearrangement joins TRBV6-2 or TRBV6-3 to TRBJ1-1; 8 nucleotides line up with TRBD1. Germline V CDR1 and CDR2: MNHEY, SVGEGT. The CDR3 is 15 residues long. J lost 4 bases, V lost 6 bases, and 10 bases had no gene match.

The V and J genes are TRBV9 and TRBJ2-7; TRBD1 matches at 11 bases. Germline-derived CDR1 and CDR2 are SGDLS and YYNGEE. After removal of 3 bases from V and 5 bases from J, the junction contained 7 bases not matched to a gene. There are 15 residues in the CDR3. Written as DNA, the CDR3 is TGTGCCAGCAGCGCGACAGGGACAGGGGGTGACGAGCAGTACTTC. Translating it yields CASSATGTGGDEQYF.

The CDR3 nucleotides read TGTGCCAGCAGCCCCGTCCCCATCGCCTCTGGAAACACCATATATTTT. This codes for CASSPVPIASGNTIYF. The chain is built from TRBV7-9 and TRBJ1-3; D unclear. Germline values: CDR1 SEHNR, CDR2 FQNEAQ (reference sequence). Trimming shortened V by 5 bases and J by 0 bases, and 14 bases separated the two germline ends. The CDR3 sequence is 16 residues long.

This chain uses TRBV4-1 with TRBJ1-1; D unresolved. CDR1 and CDR2 from the germline V gene are MGHRA and YSYEKL. Trimming removed 1 base from V and 6 bases from J, with 15 bases in between. This CDR3 has 15 residues. CDR3 DNA sequence: TGCGCCAGCAGCCAAGTTCTACGTCCAACTTCTGAAGCTTTCTTT. This translates into CASSQVLRPTSEAFF.

The CDR3 DNA is TGTGCCAGCAGTGACCCTGGGCTCCTCTCCTACGAGCAGTACTTC. It is translated as CASSDPGLLSYEQYF. The chain joins TRBV2 to TRBJ2-7, with D uncertain. Germline CDR1 SNHLY, CDR2 FYNNEI. The CDR3 contains 15 residues. Trimming removed 3 bases from V and 0 bases from J, with 12 bases in between.

This sequence joins TRBV6-2 or TRBV6-3 and TRBJ2-7, with D possibly being TRBD1 (6 bases). This CDR3 region has 15 residues. CDR1 and CDR2 (germline): MNHEY, SVGEGT. V shed 2 bases and J shed 2 bases, with 13 bases lying between them. The CDR3 sequence is CASSYAAGDPYEQYF. The DNA for the CDR3 is TGTGCCAGCAGTTACGCGGCAGGGGATCCCTACGAGCAGTACTTC.

The chain couples TRBV2 to TRBJ1-1; D not resolved. V was pared by 6 bases and J by 8 bases, with 10 bases between. CDR3 size: 11 residues. Germline V CDR1 and CDR2: SNHLY, FYNNEI. CDR3 coding DNA: TGTGCCAGCAGGAGGGCTGGAGAAGCTTTCTTT. Translating gives CASRRAGEAFF.

This rearrangement joins TRBV12-3 or TRBV12-4 to TRBJ2-7; D remains unclear. Trimming shortened V by 7 bases and J by 3 bases, and 10 bases separated the two germline ends. The CDR3 runs 12 residues. The CDR3 nucleotides read TGTGCCAGCACCCAAAAGGGCTACGAGCAGTACTTC. This gives the protein CASTQKGYEQYF.

This clone was counted a few times. The CDR3 here is CASSRRGQAVDSPLHF. DNA of the CDR3: TGTGCCAGCAGCAGACGGGGACAGGCCGTTGATTCACCCCTCCACTTT. The rearrangement uses TRBV12-1 and TRBJ1-6; the listed D gene, TRBD1, was not tested against the DNA. TRBV12-1 has pseudogene status. This CDR3 region has 16 residues.

The chain joins TRBV27 to TRBJ1-5, with D possibly TRBD1 on 6 matching bases. The V end lost 5 bases, the J end lost 0 bases, and 11 bases lay between the germline ends. Germline CDR1 MNHEY, CDR2 SMNVEV (reference sequence). The CDR3 contains 15 residues. CDR3 DNA: TGTGCCAGCAGTGGGGGACAACCTAGCAATCAGCCCCAGCATTTT. Amino acid sequence: CASSGGQPSNQPQHF.

The chain carries TRBV7-9 and TRBJ1-2; maybe TRBD1 (6 bases). Trimming removed 0 bases at V and 4 bases at J, with 15 bases between. The CDR3 covers 16 residues. CDR1 SEHNR and CDR2 FQNEAQ come from the germline V gene (reference sequence). The CDR3 loop reads CASSLAQQGGGYGYTF. CDR3 sequence (DNA): TGTGCCAGCAGCTTAGCCCAACAGGGAGGAGGCTATGGCTACACCTTC.

The V and J genes are TRBV19 and TRBJ2-1; TRBD2 agrees at 7 bases. The J segment lost 8 bases and the V segment lost 5 bases, leaving 21 bases of the junction unmatched. This CDR3 is 18 amino acids long. Per germline, CDR1 LNHDA and CDR2 SQIVND (reference sequence). This CDR3 reads CASSSSLVAGHPRDEQFF. Here the CDR3 DNA reads TGTGCCAGTAGTTCCTCTTTGGTAGCGGGCCACCCCCGCGATGAGCAGTTCTTC. Filled out from reference TRBV19 and TRBJ2-1, the complete variable domain reads DGGITQSPKYLFRKEGQNVTLSCEQNLNHDAMYWYRQDPGQGLRLIYYSQIVNDFQKGDIAEGYSVSREKKESFPLTVTSAQKNPTAFYLCASSSSLVAGHPRDEQFFGPGTRLTVL.

CDR3 bases: TGTGCCAGCAGTTACCCGTCCCGGCAAATAAGCACAGATACGCAGTATTTT. As protein: CASSYPSRQISTDTQYF. V usage is TRBV6-2 or TRBV6-3 and J usage is TRBJ2-3; no clear D. The CDR3 contains 17 residues. The V end was cut by 2 bases, the J end by 0 bases, with 15 bases between. Per the germline V gene, CDR1 is MNHEY and CDR2 is SVGEGT.

The chain employs TRBV7-2 and TRBJ2-3; D gene ambiguous. Germline-derived CDR1 and CDR2 are SGHTA and FQGNSA. Trimming pared 2 bases from V and 1 base from J, leaving 7 bases between. The CDR3 spans 14 residues. CDR3 nucleotides: TGTGCCAGCAGCTTACACAGCCGCACAGATACGCAGTATTTT. The encoded protein is CASSLHSRTDTQYF.

The V call is TRBV7-9, the J call TRBJ1-4; D might be TRBD1 (5 bases). Germline V gene data show CDR1 as SEHNR and CDR2 as FQNEAQ (reference sequence). This CDR3 contains 14 residues. Trimming cost V 5 bases and J 5 bases, with 12 bases left between them. The CDR3 nucleotides are TGTGCCAGCAGCCTCCAGGGAGAAAATGAAAAACTGTTTTTT. Protein sequence: CASSLQGENEKLFF.

The chain joins TRBV5-1 to TRBJ1-4; D gene ambiguous. The CDR3 has 14 residues. Germline V gene data show CDR1 as SGHRS and CDR2 as YFSETQ. V was pared by 0 bases and J by 4 bases, with 7 bases between. DNA of the CDR3: TGCGCCAGCAGCTTGGATCACGGTAATGAAAAACTGTTTTTT. Translating gives CASSLDHGNEKLFF. Full variable domain (missing parts from reference TRBV5-1 and TRBJ1-4): KAGVTQTPRYLIKTRGQQVTLSCSPISGHRSVSWYQQTPGQGLQFLFEYFSETQRNKGNFPGRFSGRQFSNSRSEMNVSTLELGDSALYLCASSLDHGNEKLFFGSGTQLSVL.

V is TRBV18 and J is TRBJ2-7; TRBD1 matches at 9 bases. Germline trimming cut 4 bases from V and 5 bases from J; bases unmatched to any gene: 9. This CDR3 comprises 15 residues. From germline, CDR1 is KGHSH and CDR2 LQKENI. In DNA form, the CDR3 reads TGTGCCAGCTCACGCGGGACAGGGAGTGGCAACGAGCAGTACTTC. It yields the protein CASSRGTGSGNEQYF.

The V and J genes are TRBV4-3 and TRBJ2-1; D gene ambiguous. Trimming took off 0 bases at V and 10 bases at J, with 10 bases between the two ends. This CDR3 region has 13 residues. Germline V gives CDR1 LGHNA, CDR2 YSLEER. The CDR3 bases are TGCGCCAGCAGCCAAGAACCCTCAGCAGAGCAGTTCTTC. Amino acid sequence: CASSQEPSAEQFF.

The chain combines TRBV6-2 or TRBV6-3 with TRBJ1-2; the D is unclear. The germline V gene has CDR1 MNHEY and CDR2 SVGEGT. The CDR3 spans 15 residues. Trimming pared 6 bases from V and 7 bases from J, leaving 21 bases between. The CDR3 DNA is TGTGCCAGCAGCGGAACAGACTTGGTCGTGGGTGGCTACACCTTC. Translated, it gives CASSGTDLVVGGYTF.

The chain is built from TRBV4-2 and TRBJ2-5; TRBD1 is a possible D gene (6 bases). V was shortened by 0 bases and J by 3 bases, with 11 bases between the two germline ends. Germline CDR1 and CDR2: LGHNA and YNFKEQ. The CDR3 is 15 amino acids. In DNA form, the CDR3 reads TGTGCCAGCAGCCAAGATCGCACAGGGAAAGAGACCCAGTACTTC. Translating it yields CASSQDRTGKETQYF.

J is TRBJ1-2 and V is TRBV3-1 (or the pseudogene TRBV3-2), with D perhaps TRBD1 (5 bases). Trimming removed 6 bases from V and 4 bases from J, with 18 bases in between. The germline CDR1 and CDR2 sequences are LGHDT and YNNKEL (reference sequence). This CDR3 has 15 residues. CDR3 sequence (DNA): TGTGCCAGCAGTCCCCTGGGGGTAGATAGCTATGGCTACACCTTC. Its translation is CASSPLGVDSYGYTF.

In this sample, this clone turned up a few times. V and J are TRBV27 and TRBJ2-7, with 13 bases identical to TRBD2. This CDR3 is built from 16 residues. Germline V gene sequence: CDR1 MNHEY, CDR2 SMNVEV (reference sequence). Unmatched junction bases numbered 5, after V lost 5 bases and J lost 1 base. This CDR3 is CASSRTSGSLSYEQYF. CDR3 sequence (DNA): TGTGCCAGCAGTAGGACTAGCGGGAGTCTATCCTACGAGCAGTACTTC.

This clone came up once. The chain carries TRBV28 and TRBJ2-3; D not resolved. The germline V gene encodes CDR1 MDHEN and CDR2 SYDVKM. V was pared by 2 bases and J by 5 bases, with 11 bases between. This CDR3 is built from 14 residues. DNA for the CDR3: TGTGCCAGCAGTTTAATGGGTTCAGGAGATACGCAGTATTTT. It encodes CASSLMGSGDTQYF.

This chain uses TRBV2 with TRBJ2-7, with 8 bases aligning to TRBD2. V gave up 6 bases and J gave up 5 bases; unmatched junction bases: 9. The V gene's germline CDR1 is SNHLY and CDR2 FYNNEI. The CDR3 length is 14 residues. The CDR3 reads CASRVGGAGDEQYF. In DNA form, the CDR3 reads TGTGCCAGCAGGGTCGGGGGGGCAGGCGACGAGCAGTACTTC.

This rearrangement joins TRBV24-1 to TRBJ1-4; D gene unclear. V dropped 5 bases and J dropped 0 bases, with 9 bases sitting between them. CDR3 length: 15 residues. Germline CDR1 is KGHDR and CDR2 is SFDVKD. CDR3 coding DNA: TGTGCCACCAGTGGCGGAGACGCAACTAATGAAAAACTGTTTTTT. It specifies CATSGGDATNEKLFF.

This chain links TRBV6-5 with TRBJ2-7; possibly TRBD1 for D (6 bases). Germline V lookup: CDR1 MNHEY, CDR2 SVGAGI. V was shortened by 4 bases and J by 3 bases, with 13 bases between the two germline ends. The CDR3 sequence is 14 residues long. Here the CDR3 reads CASSSWDTNYEQYF. In DNA, the CDR3 is TGTGCCAGCAGTTCCTGGGACACCAACTACGAGCAGTACTTC.

V is TRBV5-1 and J is TRBJ2-5; 7 bases are shared with TRBD2. The germline V gene encodes CDR1 SGHRS and CDR2 YFSETQ. The V gene end was trimmed by 3 bases and the J gene end by 1 base; junction bases not matched to a gene: 3. This CDR3 spans 14 amino acids. As DNA, the CDR3 is TGCGCCAGCAGCTGGACTAGTACCCAAGAGACCCAGTACTTC. Its translation is CASSWTSTQETQYF.